This entry concerns a single TCR beta chain. Its binding antigen is unknown. No much larger clone exists at a distance of one base, and base qualities are not known. The CDR3 regions of human TCRbeta chains were analyzed by immunosequencing. Under the source paper's analysis protocol: Repertoire TCRs were matched against a reference library of SARS-CoV-2-specific TCRs generated with the MIRA antigen-specificity platform. Breadth was defined as the fraction of unique TCRs that were SARS-CoV-2-associated, and depth was defined as the fraction of total T cells that were SARS-CoV-2-associated. Each spike-specific TCR was assigned to its reactive spike region and to a CD4 or CD8 class using the MIRA data. Log10-transformed breadth and depth values were compared by one-way ANOVA with Sidak's multiple comparisons tests. TCRdb retrieved this table from immuneACCESS and kept in-frame rearrangements only. Not all clones are present; in checked studies, unresolved V genes account for under half, and no reason is known for the remainder. That table is the source of V, J and clone size, and D and trimming were worked out from the DNA. In this sample the table shows under 150,000 clones, approximately 92% of which occur a single time. Around 1.9% of the sample goes to the ten largest clones.

The data stem from a study of T cell responses to AZD1222 COVID-19 vaccine (dated by TCRdb to the early 2020s). For the wider study: TCR sequencing covered over 230 trial participants: around 210 given two doses of AZD1222 and approximately 26 given two doses of MenACWY control vaccine. Trial participants were enrolled into age subgroups of 18-55, 56-69 and 70-plus years, which contained about 150, 28 and 57 TCR-sequenced participants, respectively. The study at large found these results: Spike-specific TCR breadth and depth rose significantly after two AZD1222 doses compared with day 0 and with MenACWY recipients. Most participants were white British and females outnumbered males, and the authors suggested that clonal diversity may have been underestimated. Conclusions about previously exposed vaccinees are limited because only five to seven AZD1222 recipients were SARS-CoV-2 seropositive at baseline. Epitopes outside the regions mutated in the B.1.351 and B.1.1.7 variants were reportedly recognized by nearly half of the unique spike-specific TCRs. Vaccine-associated CD4 TCRs spanned the whole spike protein, with dominant responses in regions 160-218 and 743-854. Because no day 14 peak-response samples were available, repertoires were characterized only after the peak T cell response. In the small 56-69-year group, the increase in depth fell short of significance, most likely because of low power.

What this sample's time point label stands for: about 28 days (+/-7) after the second vaccine dose. AZD1222 recipients given second doses at about 4 weeks or at about 12 weeks were pooled, since spike-specific TCR depth and breadth were not found to differ between the two schedules. Samples from vaccinated people were obtained from the UK trials COV001 and COV002, which included a single-blind randomized controlled phase 2/3 trial of AZD1222 (ChAdOx1 nCoV-19) in healthy adults. For TCRbeta chain sequencing, PBMC samples were collected from trial participants at day 0 and at day 28 after the second dose. Sequences were derived from peripheral blood, sampled 28 days after the second AZD1222 dose. The clonotype was recovered from an adult who received the AZD1222 COVID-19 vaccine.

CDR3 region: CASRSEHSNTGELFF. The DNA sequence is as follows: TGTGCCAGCAGGTCGGAGCATTCGAACACCGGGGAGCTGTTTTTT. Rearrangement joined TRBV7-3 to TRBJ2-2, with the D gene too uncertain to name. The CDR3 covers 15 residues, taking in both the cysteine and the phenylalanine. The kept DNA is CDR3 alone, 45 bases in frame from the first base. Relative to germline, V is 6 bases shorter and J is 0 bases shorter, with 11 bases between their ends. CDR1 and CDR2, looked up from the germline V gene, are SGHTA and FQGTGA.